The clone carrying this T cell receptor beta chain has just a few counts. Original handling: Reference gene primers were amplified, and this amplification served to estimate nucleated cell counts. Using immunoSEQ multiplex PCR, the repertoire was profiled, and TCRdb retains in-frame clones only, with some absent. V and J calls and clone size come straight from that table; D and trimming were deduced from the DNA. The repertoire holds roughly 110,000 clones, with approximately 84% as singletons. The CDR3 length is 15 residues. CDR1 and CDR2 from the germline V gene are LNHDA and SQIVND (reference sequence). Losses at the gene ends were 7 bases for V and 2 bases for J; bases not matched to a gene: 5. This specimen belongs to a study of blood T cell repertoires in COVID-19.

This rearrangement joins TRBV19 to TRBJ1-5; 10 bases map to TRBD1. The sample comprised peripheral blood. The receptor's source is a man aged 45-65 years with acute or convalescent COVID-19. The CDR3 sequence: CASTPTGGGNQPQHF. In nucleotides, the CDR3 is TGTGCCAGTACCCCGACAGGGGGCGGCAATCAGCCCCAGCATTTT.